Presented here are 27 T cell receptor beta chains from one specimen sequenced in a study of technical replicates of blood from a handful of donors. Generated by immunoSEQ multiplex PCR, the TCRdb table keeps only in-frame clones and is missing some. The data show more than 75,000 clones, about 94% seen once. Specimen: T cells isolated from PBMCs. Receptors originate from a human donor in good health.

This chain joins TRBV5-1 and TRBJ2-5, with D possibly TRBD2 on 5 matching bases. Looked up from germline, CDR1 is SGHRS and CDR2 is YFSETQ. Trimming left V 3 bases short and J 2 bases short, with 11 bases between. The CDR3 has 14 amino acids. CDR3 coding DNA: TGCGCCAGCAGCTACGGCAGGACTCAAGAGACCCAGTACTTC. Amino acid sequence: CASSYGRTQETQYF.

The rearrangement joins TRBV21-1 to TRBJ1-1; the D call of TRBD1 is as the table states it, not checked on the DNA. TRBV21-1 is annotated as a pseudogene. The CDR3 sequence is 16 residues long. DNA for the CDR3: TGTGCCAGCAGCAAAGACAGGGGGAGGTTGAACACTGAAGCTTTCTTT. Translating it yields CASSKDRGRLNTEAFF.

The chain is built from TRBV19 and TRBJ1-6; no firm D call. V lost 0 bases and J 7 bases, leaving 7 bases between the germline ends. The length of the CDR3 is 14 residues. Germline V CDR1 and CDR2: LNHDA, SQIVND (reference sequence). CDR3 amino acids: CASSIDLQNSPLHF. CDR3 sequence (DNA): TGTGCCAGTAGTATAGATCTCCAGAATTCACCCCTCCACTTT.

The rearrangement links TRBV27 to TRBJ1-5; D gene unclear. The CDR3 is 14 residues long. Trimming stripped 2 bases from V and 5 bases from J, with 10 bases between. Germline V gene data show CDR1 as MNHEY and CDR2 as SMNVEV (reference sequence). Here the CDR3 DNA reads TGTGCCAGCAGTTTAGTTCCGGGGTATCAGCCCCAGCATTTT. It is translated as CASSLVPGYQPQHF.

V gene TRBV6-1 combines with J gene TRBJ1-1; D not certain. The CDR3 loop spans 13 amino acids. CDR1 is MNHNS and CDR2 is SASEGT in the germline V gene. Trimming stripped 6 bases from V and 0 bases from J, with 8 bases between. The CDR3 nucleotides read TGTGCCAGCAGGTCAGGATTGAACACTGAAGCTTTCTTT. This translates into CASRSGLNTEAFF.

This sequence joins TRBV10-3 and TRBJ1-3; no firm D call. CDR1 is ENHRY and CDR2 is SYGVKD in the germline V gene. V shed 3 bases and J shed 4 bases, with 10 bases lying between them. The length of the CDR3 is 14 residues. Written as DNA, the CDR3 is TGTGCCATCAGTGAAAGTAAGAGAGGAAACACCATATATTTT. This sequence encodes CAISESKRGNTIYF.

The chain links TRBV19 to TRBJ1-2, with a weak D call TRBD1 (6 bases). Per the germline V gene, CDR1 is LNHDA and CDR2 is SQIVND (reference sequence). The germline V and J ends were trimmed by 7 bases and 8 bases, with 23 bases remaining between them. The CDR3 is made up of 15 amino acids. CDR3 nucleotides: TGTGCCAGTAAAACGACAGGACGCGGGTTTGGGGGCTACACCTTC. This encodes CASKTTGRGFGGYTF.

V and J are TRBV2 and TRBJ2-1; TRBD2 matches 9 bases. V shed 0 bases and J 15 bases; nucleotides not matched to a gene: 9. The CDR3 consists of 14 residues. Germline CDR1 and CDR2: SNHLY and FYNNEI. The CDR3 is CASSEAPIAGEGFF. CDR3 bases: TGTGCCAGCAGTGAAGCGCCAATAGCGGGAGAAGGGTTCTTC. Looking up the rest from reference TRBV2 and TRBJ2-1 gives the full variable domain: EPEVTQTPSHQVTQMGQEVILRCVPISNHLYFYWYRQILGQKVEFLVSFYNNEISEKSEIFDDQFSVERPDGSNFTLKIRSTKLEDSAMYFCASSEAPIAGEGFFGPGTRLTVL.

V gene TRBV28 combines with J gene TRBJ2-7; 8 nucleotides match TRBD2. CDR3 size: 13 residues. The germline V gene encodes CDR1 MDHEN and CDR2 SYDVKM. V shed 5 bases and J 3 bases; nucleotides not matched to a gene: 3. DNA for the CDR3: TGTGCCAGCAGTGAACTAGCGGACTACGAGCAGTACTTC. Its protein product is CASSELADYEQYF.

The gene calls are TRBV5-4 and TRBJ2-1; TRBD1 matches at 11 bases. The CDR3 has 16 residues. The germline gives CDR1 SGHNT, CDR2 YYREEE (reference sequence). After removal of 0 bases from V and 7 bases from J, the junction contained 6 bases not matched to a gene. The CDR3 bases are TGTGCCAGCAGCTTGGCCTTCGGACAGGGGGCGAATGAGCAGTTCTTC. It translates to CASSLAFGQGANEQFF.

The chain combines TRBV28 with TRBJ2-3, with 7 bases identical to TRBD1. Germline V gene data show CDR1 as MDHEN and CDR2 as SYDVKM. The J segment lost 4 bases and the V segment lost 5 bases, leaving 6 bases of the junction unmatched. The CDR3 totals 14 residues. This CDR3 reads CASSPGTEPDTQYF. The CDR3 nucleotides are TGTGCCAGCAGTCCCGGGACAGAGCCAGATACGCAGTATTTT.

J is TRBJ2-7 and V is TRBV2; D uncertain. CDR3 size: 12 residues. Germline V gene sequence: CDR1 SNHLY, CDR2 FYNNEI. Trimming took 6 bases from V and 3 from J, leaving 9 bases between them. This CDR3 reads CASSQTVYEQYF. CDR3 sequence (DNA): TGTGCCAGCAGCCAGACTGTCTACGAGCAGTACTTC. The variable domain in full, completed from reference TRBV2 and TRBJ2-7, reads EPEVTQTPSHQVTQMGQEVILRCVPISNHLYFYWYRQILGQKVEFLVSFYNNEISEKSEIFDDQFSVERPDGSNFTLKIRSTKLEDSAMYFCASSQTVYEQYFGPGTRLTVT.

The rearrangement links TRBV6-1 to TRBJ2-2; D unclear. Germline V CDR1 and CDR2: MNHNS, SASEGT. CDR3 size: 14 residues. V lost 0 bases to trimming and J lost 5 bases, with 7 bases between them. In DNA form, the CDR3 reads TGTGCCAGCAGTGAAGCGAGTAGAACCGGGGAGCTGTTTTTT. This codes for CASSEASRTGELFF.

The CDR3 region has the DNA TGTGCCAGCAGCCGGGACAGCATCACCTACGAGCAGTACTTC. Translating gives CASSRDSITYEQYF. The chain joins TRBV6-6 to TRBJ2-7; the match to TRBD1 covers 7 bases. The V and J ends lost 6 bases and 2 bases, in that order; junction bases with no gene match: 7. There are 14 residues in the CDR3. CDR1 and CDR2 (germline): MNHNY, SVGAGI (reference sequence).

V usage is TRBV29-1 and J usage is TRBJ2-7, with D maybe TRBD1 (5 bases). CDR1 SQVTM and CDR2 ANQGSEA come from the germline V gene. CDR3 length: 14 residues. V lost 5 bases and J lost 2, with 16 bases in between. The DNA of the CDR3 is TGCAGCGTTAAAGCGTCAGGGATTCCCTACGAGCAGTACTTC. Its protein product is CSVKASGIPYEQYF.

This clone occurred a few times. The chain recombines TRBV6-5 with TRBJ1-4, with D possibly TRBD1 on 5 matching bases. The germline V gene has CDR1 MNHEY and CDR2 SVGAGI. This CDR3 is built from 13 residues. Deletions cut 4 bases from V and 7 bases from J, with 10 bases between. CDR3 DNA sequence: TGTGCCAGCAGTTCAGGGTTCTCTGAAAAACTGTTTTTT. Residues: CASSSGFSEKLFF.

This chain joins TRBV29-1 and TRBJ2-2, with TRBD1 matching 7 bases. There are 17 residues in the CDR3. V lost 0 bases and J lost 4; bases outside the gene matches: 11. Germline assignment: CDR1 SQVTM and CDR2 ANQGSEA. The CDR3 nucleotides are TGCAGCGTTGAAGATGTTGAGAGACAGGGTCTCACCGGGGAGCTGTTTTTT. Amino acid sequence: CSVEDVERQGLTGELFF.

V and J are TRBV6-6 and TRBJ1-5; 7 nucleotides line up with TRBD1. The CDR3 is 14 residues long. The V gene end was trimmed by 7 bases and the J gene end by 3 bases; junction bases not matched to a gene: 6. CDR1 is MNHNY and CDR2 is SVGAGI in the germline V gene (reference sequence). The CDR3, as DNA: TGTGCCAGCAATCCCAGGGGGTACAATCAGCCCCAGCATTTT. Translation: CASNPRGYNQPQHF.

This chain links TRBV7-3 with TRBJ2-2; 8 bases align to TRBD2. The V segment lost 1 base and the J segment 2 bases; nucleotides outside the gene matches: 9. Germline V CDR1 and CDR2: SGHTA, FQGTGA. The CDR3 has 18 amino acids. The CDR3 nucleotides read TGTGCCAGCAGCTTAAATGGAGGGGGACTAGAAAACACCGGGGAGCTGTTTTTT. It translates to CASSLNGGGLENTGELFF.

V is TRBV28 and J is TRBJ2-3; 9 nucleotides align to TRBD2. This CDR3 region has 16 residues. J gave up 5 bases and V 1 base, and 7 bases lay outside the gene matches. Germline V gene lookup returns CDR1 MDHEN and CDR2 SYDVKM. Here the CDR3 DNA reads TGTGCCAGCAGTTTATCAGGCGGGAGGGCCGTAGATACGCAGTATTTT. Protein sequence: CASSLSGGRAVDTQYF.

The rearrangement joins TRBV27 to TRBJ1-4; D may be TRBD1 (5 bases). The CDR3 extends over 15 amino acids. The V end lost 5 bases, the J end lost 8 bases, and 18 bases lay between the germline ends. CDR1 is MNHEY and CDR2 is SMNVEV in the germline V gene (reference sequence). The CDR3 loop is CASSRVEGLREKLFF. The DNA for the CDR3 is TGTGCCAGCAGTCGGGTTGAGGGACTCCGGGAAAAACTGTTTTTT.

The rearrangement links TRBV14 to TRBJ1-2, with D possibly being TRBD1 (5 bases). CDR3 length: 14 residues. Deletions cut 1 base from V and 7 bases from J, with 13 bases between. Per germline, CDR1 SGHDN and CDR2 FVKESK. Here the CDR3 reads CASSQVGGGSGYTF. The CDR3 DNA follows: TGTGCCAGCAGCCAAGTTGGGGGGGGAAGTGGCTACACCTTC.

The J gene is TRBJ2-1, the V gene TRBV7-6, with 11 bases matching TRBD2. CDR3 length: 16 residues. Germline CDR1 reads SGHVS; CDR2 reads FNYEAQ. Unmatched junction bases numbered 10, after V lost 2 bases and J lost 10 bases. The DNA for the CDR3 is TGTGCCAGCAGCTTATCGCTAGCGGGGGGTTACGGAGAGCAGTTCTTC. Its translation: CASSLSLAGGYGEQFF.

This chain links TRBV29-1 with TRBJ1-1; 8 bases agree with TRBD1. CDR1 is SQVTM, CDR2 ANQGSEA, per germline. V lost 0 bases to trimming and J lost 1 base; unmatched junction nucleotides: 1. This CDR3 has 14 residues. The CDR3 protein is CSVEDGQGNTEAFF. As DNA, the CDR3 is TGCAGCGTTGAAGATGGACAGGGGAACACTGAAGCTTTCTTT.

The chain employs TRBV7-3 and TRBJ2-2, with TRBD2 matching 9 bases. In germline, CDR1 is SGHTA, CDR2 FQGTGA. The CDR3 is 17 residues long. V was clipped by 0 bases and J by 0 bases; unmatched bases: 2. This CDR3 reads CASSLTSGGANTGELFF. DNA of the CDR3: TGTGCCAGCAGCTTAACTAGCGGGGGAGCGAACACCGGGGAGCTGTTTTTT.

This sequence joins TRBV10-3 and TRBJ2-7; 10 bases align to TRBD2. Germline CDR1 ENHRY, CDR2 SYGVKD. V trimming: 6 bases; J trimming: 4 bases; junction bases outside the gene matches: 9. The CDR3 extends over 15 amino acids. The CDR3 sequence is CAIRSGTSVQYEQYF. CDR3 in DNA: TGTGCCATCAGATCCGGGACTAGCGTACAGTACGAGCAGTACTTC.

The chain employs TRBV29-1 and TRBJ2-7, with D possibly being TRBD2 (5 bases). Deletions cut 6 bases from V and 2 bases from J, with 14 bases between. Germline V gives CDR1 SQVTM, CDR2 ANQGSEA. The CDR3 spans 13 residues. CDR3 sequence: CSVGGRLAYEQYF. CDR3 coding DNA: TGCAGCGTCGGAGGACGGTTGGCCTACGAGCAGTACTTC.